This T cell receptor beta chain was documented in a study of PD-1 blockade in classical Hodgkin lymphoma (dated by TCRdb to about 2020). Looking at the study overall: Nivolumab dosing was 3 mg/kg intravenously every 2 weeks, continuing until either disease progression or unacceptable toxicity. A peripheral blood immune signature of response to PD-1 blockade in classical Hodgkin lymphoma was defined using TCR beta sequencing and CyTOF. General study outcomes and caveats: Trial patients achieving complete response had baseline diversity similar to newly diagnosed patients, whereas partial responders and progressors had significantly lower diversity. The study covered only a single clinical trial cohort, and the causes of the repertoire differences, possibly disease activity or prior therapy, were still not defined. A significant rise by C4D1 was seen in CD4+ but not CD8+ TCR diversity (p=0.0027 vs p=0.16), with the rise being most apparent in complete responders (p=0.02). Diversity was lower in patients who began nivolumab less than 1 year after ASCT, so these patients were left out of later analyses to avoid confounding by immune reconstitution. Newly diagnosed patients were reported to have lower baseline TCR diversity than healthy donors, and relapsed/refractory patients were reported to have lower baseline TCR diversity still.

The meaning of the sample's time point label: cycle 2 day 1 (C2D1) of nivolumab. Every trial patient had relapsed after autologous stem cell transplantation, and cohorts A, B and C differed in prior brentuximab vedotin exposure. The trial cohort comprised 60 or so patients with relapsed/refractory classical Hodgkin lymphoma whose best overall responses were complete response, partial response or progressive disease. In the multi-cohort phase II CheckMate 205 trial, trial patients received single-agent nivolumab. An independent review committee assessed best overall response by applying the 2007 International Working Group response criteria. Trial PBMCs were collected immediately before nivolumab initiation (C1D1) and during therapy at cycle 2 day 1 and cycle 4 day 1. After peripheral blood was drawn into 8 mL Vacutainer Cell Preparation Tubes, PBMCs were isolated by centrifugation and then cryopreserved.

Comment on this clone: Its antigen specificity is not known. The input lacks base qualities; no much larger clone sits a single base away.

The Qiagen DNeasy kit was used to extract genomic DNA from unsorted PBMCs and from the negatively selected CD4+ and CD8+ fractions. TCR beta CDR3 regions were subjected to amplification by immunoSEQ multiplex PCR with primers that anneal to V and J segments. A synthetic immune receptor repertoire was used to minimize amplification bias, and remaining bias was computationally removed after sequencing. Regarding the original processing steps: Custom Python scripts were used to quantify repertoire diversity as the Shannon entropy index. The unsorted, CD4+ and CD8+ repertoires were each analyzed separately, with the exception of combined analyses, where CD4+ and CD8+ sequences were merged in silico. Clonal expansion was defined as at least a 2-fold frequency increase after treatment relative to C1D1, with a pseudocount of 0.5 for undetected baseline clones. Singleton clones were defined as clones with 0 or 1 copy at C1D1, and non-singleton clones were defined as clones with 2 or more copies. Clones expanded in unsorted samples were assigned a CD4+, CD8+ or unknown annotation through matching of protein sequences in sorted samples from the same patient. Diversity changes from C1D1 to C4D1 were tested in paired samples using Wilcoxon tests. Here the immuneACCESS table is served through TCRdb, limited to in-frame sequences with V and J called. Missing clones are a known gap in these copies; in checked studies unresolved V genes cover under half, and the rest lacks a known reason. That table supplies the V and J calls and clone size; D and trimming were determined from the DNA. This sample holds approximately 90,000 clones; about 90% were observed only once. Clones ranked in the top ten supply approximately 2.4% of the sample.

The CDR3 runs 13 amino acids, cysteine and phenylalanine included. Just the 39-base CDR3 DNA is kept, in frame starting at base 1. CDR1 MNHNY and CDR2 SVGAGI were looked up in the germline V gene (reference sequence). V is cut by 5 bases and J by 6 bases, and the space between the germline ends is 13 bases. The clonotype was recovered from a human donor with classical Hodgkin lymphoma. This specimen consisted of peripheral blood mononuclear cells (PBMCs), obtained before the second cycle of nivolumab. The rearranged segments are TRBV6-6 and TRBJ1-2; the D gene cannot be resolved reliably. In nucleotides, the sequence is TGTGCCAGCAGTCAGGAGCAGGTTCATGGCTACACCTTC. The translation is CASSQEQVHGYTF.